This T cell receptor beta chain was sequenced in a study of human T cells and chemical hapten exposure. Overall study context: Investigators sensitized around 2 cm by around 2 cm of upper inner arm skin with 2% DPC. How much TCR each sample yielded varied, mostly because pooled library volumes differed slightly. Broader study findings: As the donors had alopecia, their immune response may differ from healthy people's.

The sample's time point: patch test 1, 2 weeks after DPC sensitization. As for treatment: therapeutic diphenylcyclopropenone sensitization with weekly scalp DPC. The authors extracted total RNA from unfractionated whole blood. CDR3 length equals 14 residues. Germline V gene sequence: CDR1 SQVTM, CDR2 ANQGSEA. As the library was built, unique molecular identifiers were attached to individual cDNA molecules. In TCRdb, the RACE reads were re-called with MiXCR into one record per CDR3 protein. The profile shows approximately 41,000 distinct CDR3 sequences, over 3.5% of them singletons. Ten or more counts support this clonotype. The antigen is undetermined. One end of the junction varies from germline; a read error may be responsible.

Sequencing was performed on whole blood, taken in connection with sensitization to the hapten diphenylcyclopropenone (DPC). This sequence originates from a man aged 45-65 years with alopecia areata. Some clones in this sample may be carry-over from other donors' samples. J is TRBJ1-6 and V is TRBV29-1; a possible D gene is TRBD1 (5 bases). CDR3 sequence: CSVKDGTENSPLHF. In DNA form, the CDR3 reads TGCAGCGTTAAAGACGGGACCGAGAATTCACCCCTCCACTTT.